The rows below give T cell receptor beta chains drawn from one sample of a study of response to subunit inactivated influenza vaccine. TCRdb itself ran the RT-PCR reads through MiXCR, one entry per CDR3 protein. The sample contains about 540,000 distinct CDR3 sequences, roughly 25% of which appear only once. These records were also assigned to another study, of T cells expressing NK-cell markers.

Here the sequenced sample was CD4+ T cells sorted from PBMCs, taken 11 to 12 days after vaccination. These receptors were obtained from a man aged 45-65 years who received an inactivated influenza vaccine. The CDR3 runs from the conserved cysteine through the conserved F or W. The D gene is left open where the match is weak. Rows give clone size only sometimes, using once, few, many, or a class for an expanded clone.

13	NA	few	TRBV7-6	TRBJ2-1	CASSSRVPHEQFF	TGTGCCAGCAGCTCCAGGGTCCCCCATGAGCAGTTCTTC
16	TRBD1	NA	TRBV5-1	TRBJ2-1	CASSPPQGVRDNEQFF	TGCGCCAGCAGCCCCCCCCAGGGGGTTCGGGACAATGAGCAGTTCTTC
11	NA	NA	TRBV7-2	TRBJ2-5	CASRYRETQYF	TGTGCCAGCCGCTATCGAGAGACCCAGTACTTC
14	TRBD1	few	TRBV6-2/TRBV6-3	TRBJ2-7	CASRQTDRNYEQYF	TGTGCCAGCAGACAGACGGACAGGAACTACGAGCAGTACTTC
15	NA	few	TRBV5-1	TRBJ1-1	CASRDVPRENTEAFF	TGCGCCAGCAGGGACGTCCCCAGGGAGAACACTGAAGCTTTCTTT
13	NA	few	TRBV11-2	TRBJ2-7	CASSLGGARRQYF	TGTGCCAGCAGCTTAGGGGGCGCGAGGAGGCAGTACTTC
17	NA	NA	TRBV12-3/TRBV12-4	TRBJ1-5	CASSLRGIGLSNQPQHF	TGTGCCAGCAGTCTACGGGGGATCGGACTTAGCAATCAGCCCCAGCATTTT
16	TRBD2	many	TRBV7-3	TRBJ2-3	CASSLGLAGVVDTQYF	TGTGCCAGCAGCTTAGGACTAGCGGGAGTTGTAGATACGCAGTATTTT
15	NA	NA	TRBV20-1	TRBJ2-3	CSASLIYPRTDTQYF	TGCAGTGCTAGTCTCATTTATCCCCGCACAGATACGCAGTATTTT
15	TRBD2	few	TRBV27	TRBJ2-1	CASSFAAGVNNEQFF	TGTGCCAGCAGTTTCGCAGCGGGGGTCAACAATGAGCAGTTCTTC
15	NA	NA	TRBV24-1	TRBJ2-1	CATSDIGATVNEQFF	TGTGCCACCAGTGACATTGGGGCGACAGTCAATGAGCAGTTCTTC
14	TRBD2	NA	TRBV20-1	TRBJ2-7	CSARVGGGAYEQYF	TGCAGTGCTAGAGTTGGCGGGGGAGCCTACGAGCAGTACTTC
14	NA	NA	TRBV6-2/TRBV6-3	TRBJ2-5	CASSYSGRQETQYF	TGTGCCAGCAGTTACTCGGGGAGACAAGAGACCCAGTACTTC
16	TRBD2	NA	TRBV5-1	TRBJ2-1	CASSLGFMGGRNEQFF	TGCGCCAGCAGCTTGGGGTTTATGGGGGGGAGGAATGAGCAGTTCTTC
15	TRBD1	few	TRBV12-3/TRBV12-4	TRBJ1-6	CASSLEGAGGTPLHF	TGTGCCAGCAGTTTGGAGGGGGCAGGGGGTACACCCCTCCACTTT
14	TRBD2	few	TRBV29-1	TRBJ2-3	CSVGGLEFWDTQYF	TGCAGCGTTGGGGGACTAGAGTTTTGGGATACGCAGTATTTT
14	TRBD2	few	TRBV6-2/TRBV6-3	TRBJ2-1	CASSSGLLTNEQFF	TGTGCCAGCTCCTCGGGACTACTTACCAATGAGCAGTTCTTC
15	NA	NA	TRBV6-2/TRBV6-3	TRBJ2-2	CASSSLSRLTGELFF	TGTGCCAGCAGTTCCTTGAGCAGGCTCACCGGGGAGCTGTTTTTT
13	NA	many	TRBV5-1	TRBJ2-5	CASRQGLQETQYF	TGCGCCAGCAGACAGGGCCTCCAAGAGACCCAGTACTTC
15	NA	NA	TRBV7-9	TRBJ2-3	CASNRHRETTDTQYF	TGTGCCAGCAACCGTCACCGGGAAACCACAGATACGCAGTATTTT
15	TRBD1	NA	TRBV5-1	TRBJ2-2	CASSRDRGFAGELFF	TGCGCCAGCAGTCGGGACAGGGGTTTCGCCGGGGAGCTGTTTTTT
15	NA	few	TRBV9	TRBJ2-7	CASSVDVSPVNEQYF	TGTGCCAGCAGCGTAGACGTCAGCCCGGTCAACGAGCAGTACTTC
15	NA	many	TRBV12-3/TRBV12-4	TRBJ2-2	CASRQTVTNTGELFF	TGTGCCAGCAGGCAGACGGTAACGAACACCGGGGAGCTGTTTTTT
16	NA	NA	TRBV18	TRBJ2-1	CASSPLGRTSYNEQFF	TGTGCCAGCTCACCACTAGGACGGACCTCCTACAATGAGCAGTTCTTC
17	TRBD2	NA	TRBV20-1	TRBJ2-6	CSARGRDGYSGANVLTF	TGCAGTGCTAGGGGGAGGGACGGCTACTCTGGGGCCAACGTCCTGACTTTC
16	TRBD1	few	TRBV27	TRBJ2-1	CASSLFGNRGMNEQFF	TGTGCCAGCAGTTTATTTGGAAACAGGGGGATGAATGAGCAGTTCTTC
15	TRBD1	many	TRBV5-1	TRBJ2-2	CASSSGTGNTGELFF	TGCGCCAGCAGCTCCGGGACAGGGAACACCGGGGAGCTGTTTTTT
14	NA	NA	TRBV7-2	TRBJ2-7	CASSLAGDLYEQYF	TGTGCCAGCAGCTTAGCGGGAGATCTCTACGAGCAGTACTTC